Sequencing of this T cell receptor (beta chain) was carried out in a study of PD-L1 blockade in urothelial cancer (TCRdb year 2017). Background for the entire study: Every patient began therapy in 2014 and was given atezolizumab 1,200 mg intravenously every 3 weeks. A median of about 150,000 T cells and 83,000 or so unique TCRs was obtained from blood samples, and a median clonality of 0.080 was observed. Around 30 patients had pretreatment blood TCR-seq, roughly 24 had at least one posttreatment blood collection, and roughly 24 had tumor TCR-seq. Progression-free survival longer than 6 months counted as durable clinical benefit, and TCR features were additionally tested against both progression-free and overall survival. Pretreatment tumor samples, along with matched peripheral blood collected serially before and after atezolizumab treatment, underwent TCR sequencing. Whole exome sequencing and RNA sequencing of pretreatment tumors were performed alongside TCR sequencing in the same patients. An ECOG performance status of 0 or 1 was recorded for the patients, and 0 to 3 prior chemotherapy regimens had been received by the patients. Durable clinical benefit was achieved by nine patients but not by the remaining 20. About nine tenths of the roughly 30 patients were males with bladder-origin urothelial cancer, and about 65% of the 29 reported a prior smoking history. Blood samples were analyzed at 3 weeks after treatment start (second dose) and at 6 weeks after treatment start. The study was an exploratory multi-omic analysis of somatic, immune and clinical correlates of response to PD-L1 blockade with atezolizumab in urothelial cancer. Study-wide findings and limitations: Patients with durable benefit showed greater expansion of tumor-associated TCR clones in peripheral blood 3 weeks after starting treatment (n of about 20, p = 0.022). Because the sample size was small (n = 29) and many of the analyses were exploratory, the results are meant to be hypothesis-generating. A pretreatment peripheral blood TCR clonality below the median was linked to improved progression-free and overall survival.

To estimate absolute template abundance from read counts, synthetic TCR analog templates were spiked into each PCR. The immunoSEQ assay was used to amplify TCRbeta CDR3 regions from genomic DNA with bias-controlled V and J gene primers. Rearranged TCRbeta segments were sequenced at approximately 20X coverage. Turning to the authors' computational methods: Clustering was used to correct sequencing errors, and CDR3s were annotated against IMGT to assign V, D and J genes. Only productive TCRbeta rearrangements were used in downstream analyses, excluding out-of-frame or stop-codon sequences. Clonality was calculated as one minus the Shannon entropy normalized by the log of the number of unique productive sequences. Clones differing between time points or between blood and tumor were identified using Fisher's exact test with Benjamini-Hochberg correction, with an adjusted p below 0.01 applied as the threshold. TCRdb obtained this table from immuneACCESS and retained in-frame rearrangements with V and J assigned. These tables miss some clones; where compared with another copy, unresolved V genes account for less than half of the shortfall, and the remainder is unexplained. The V and J calls and clone size are taken from that table; D and trimming were inferred from the DNA. The sample table contains approximately 51,000 clones; only one count was recorded for around 85% of them. The top ten clonotypes cover more than 15% of the sample.

A cohort of approximately 30 patients with locally advanced or metastatic urothelial carcinoma, treated at Memorial Sloan Kettering on a trial protocol, was included. Peripheral blood mononuclear cells were collected pretreatment and during treatment, at between 1 and 8 total time points per patient. The Qiagen DNeasy Blood extraction kit was used to purify genomic DNA from total PBMCs and from tumor samples. PBMCs were collected pretreatment and during treatment, and were isolated and stored as previously described. V loses 7 bases of germline sequence and J loses 6 bases, and the interval between the two ends is 18 bases. The CDR3 goes from the cysteine to the phenylalanine over 15 residues. The entry retains the CDR3 DNA only, 45 bases that are in frame from base 1. CDR1 is given as SGHTA and CDR2 as FQGNSA, both from the germline V gene. In this sample, this clone turned up a few times. No antigen is known for it. One base away there is no much larger clone; base qualities are not given.

Here the sequenced sample was PBMCs, taken around atezolizumab (anti-PD-L1) treatment. Recombination connected TRBV7-2 to TRBJ2-2; the D gene assignment is ambiguous. This receptor was obtained from a man aged 55 to 70 with urothelial cancer. The DNA sequence is TGTGCCAGCACCTTTTATGCAACCTCGGCCGGGGAGCTGTTTTTT. This encodes CASTFYATSAGELFF.